This TCR beta chain originates from a study of regulatory T cells in long-lasting Graves disease (dated by TCRdb to about 2021). Broadly, across the study: Patients with newly diagnosed Graves' disease had been on antithyroid drugs for under 3 months. The study was conducted in China and was registered as a clinical trial. This study used TCR sequencing and RNA sequencing of peripheral blood to compare persistent Graves' disease patients against newly diagnosed Graves' disease patients. TCR sequencing covered 13 persistent and around 20 newly diagnosed Graves' disease patients, 33 samples in total. The full study reports these points: Compared with newly diagnosed patients, patients with persistent Graves' disease had lower TCR Shannon entropy and fewer highly expanded clones, which suggests clonal expansion. More public clonotypes were shared among persistent patients (over 2,500) than among newly diagnosed patients (966). The study examined only peripheral blood because the primary lesion, thyroid tissue, could not be accessed. Sequencing and analysis were limited to the TCR beta chain. As a limitation, the authors acknowledged that the small sample size may reduce accuracy.

The protocol used for the library was multiplex PCR. TCRdb lists the instrument as Illumina HiSeq 4000. To build TCR beta libraries, CDR3 regions were amplified by Arm-PCR using iRepertoire HTBI primers. Before sequencing, the PCR products underwent gel purification. The original pipeline was this. A total of 62 TRBV and some 15 TRBJ segments were identified across samples and were used for gene usage analysis of CDR3 amino acid clonotypes. Filtered high-quality paired reads were merged into contigs using COPE and FqMerger. BLAST was used to align contigs to IMGT TRBV, TRBD and TRBJ reference genes, with CDR3 defined following IMGT. Any clonotype with a frequency above 0.1% was classified as a highly expanded clone. Shannon entropy was used to measure repertoire diversity, and the Gini coefficient was used to measure V-J evenness. A clonotype found in more than one individual was treated as public. TCRdb reprocessed the public reads (quality trimming at Q25 with fastp, clone calling with MiXCR) and kept in-frame beta chains. Every CDR3 protein is listed once, alongside the most common genes and DNA of its rows. None of the V and J calls come from the authors' own analysis; TCRdb made them. This sample lists 600,000 to 650,000 distinct CDR3 sequences; approximately 15% were detected once. The top ten constitute around 18% of the sample.

Many counts were recorded for this clonotype. The antigen it binds to is not known. No qualities accompany the bases; no much larger clone lies one base away. Taken with the paper, the label for time point translates to: newly diagnosed GD, antithyroid drugs for less than 3 months. For both TCR sequencing and RNA sequencing, RNA was extracted from PBMCs in TRIzol. The diagnosis of Graves' disease followed American Thyroid Association guidelines. Patients for the study were recruited at an endocrinology department in Xi'an, China. From each patient, around 9 milliliters of peripheral blood was collected into an EDTA anticoagulant tube. Ficoll Paque Plus density gradient separation was used to isolate PBMCs, and no additional T cell sorting was done. An Agilent 2100 Bioanalyzer and agarose gel were used to check RNA quality, and a NanoDrop 2000 was used to measure RNA concentration. The sample also formed part of further work on T cells in Graves' hyperthyroidism and ophthalmopathy. As the second study states: Stable Graves' hyperthyroidism was defined as the absence of progression to ophthalmopathy over 18 months of follow-up. Hyperthyroidism patients were aged 18 to 65 years and newly diagnosed, with disease duration of less than 2 months. Exclusion was applied to patients with uncontrolled infections, other autoimmune diseases, pregnancy or lactation. Diagnoses were established on the basis of clinical symptoms, serum thyroxine and TRAb, thyroid ultrasound, and orbital computed tomography. A first-round RT-PCR of the TCR CDR3 used the HTBI primer set with the Qiagen OneStep RT-PCR kit. Blood samples also contained most of the expanded thyroid clonotypes (frequency above 0.001), which suggests that blood repertoires may reflect thyroid immune responses. Ophthalmopathy was separated from stable hyperthyroidism by a 13 V-J signature model, with approximately 89% sensitivity and about 81% specificity obtained in cross-validation and 80%/75% obtained in testing. In validation, the model predicted progression to ophthalmopathy a median of about 6.8 months before onset, with about 70% sensitivity and 72.22% specificity. To identify distinguishing TCR V-J signatures, a discovery cohort of 100 or so patients was used, comprising roughly 45 with Graves' ophthalmopathy and roughly 60 with stable Graves' hyperthyroidism. Whether ophthalmopathy could be predicted prospectively was tested in an independent validation cohort made up of 18 to 20 hyperthyroidism patients plus 17 patients who later progressed to ophthalmopathy. For training and testing, the 100 or so patients in the discovery cohort were randomly divided in a 7:3 ratio. In about 6 Graves' hyperthyroidism patients, the study also compared T-cell repertoires from thyroid tissue with T-cell repertoires from blood. After sampling, hyperthyroidism patients received methimazole starting at 30 mg daily, and ophthalmopathy patients received high-dose intravenous methylprednisolone. A second multiplex PCR round built the libraries, followed by size selection and purification. Sequencing of the libraries was done on an Illumina HiSeq2000 using paired-end 100 bp reads. SOAPnuke was used to process the raw data, throwing out any read that contained adapters or uncalled bases, had a mean Phred below 15, or lacked an exact constant-primer or identifier match. COPE v1.2.5 was used to merge high-quality paired reads, and clonotypes were defined as unique nucleotide sequences. Clonotypes were aligned to IMGT TRBV, TRBD and TRBJ reference segments using MiTCR v1.1. Only V-J combinations with frequency above 0.0001, covering 99% to 99.2% of repertoires, were analysed. The TCS score was defined as the ratio of F50 (clonal expansion) to E x V (chaos), calculated using BLOSUM62-based TCRdist between CDR3 peptides within each V-J. Welch's t-statistics and random forest reduced around 550 V-J features to about 12, which were used in a naive Bayes classifier (R e1071). Sample size was not statistically predetermined, and investigators were not blinded to group allocation. According to the paper, TCR Vbeta CDR3 sequencing was carried out on 135 peripheral blood samples, which came from under 50 ophthalmopathy, 80 or so hyperthyroidism and approximately 17 progressor patients.

The sequences come from peripheral blood mononuclear cells (PBMCs), collected at new diagnosis, from a patient treated with antithyroid drugs. The receptor was derived from a woman in her twenties or thirties with Graves disease. Donor details come from another sample of the same person, matched by shared clones.

DNA sequence: TGTGCCAGCAGCTTAGGCGGCGGAAACACCATATATTTT. Its product reads: CASSLGGGNTIYF. This receptor chain uses TRBV28 and TRBJ1-3; no D gene is confidently identified. Trimming takes 6 bases from V and 4 bases from J, and the germline ends sit 10 bases apart. The CDR3 starts with the cysteine, ends with the phenylalanine, and has 13 residues. The retained sequence is limited to the CDR3, 39 bases, with the frame set at the first base. CDR1 and CDR2 are drawn from the germline V gene: MDHEN, SYDVKM.